This entry lists 32 T cell receptor beta chains sequenced from one sample in a study of shared clonotypes between healthy human individuals. Selected positively for CCR7 and CD45RO-negative, naive CD8 cells excluded terminally differentiated effector memory CD45RA+ cells. The protocol was immunoSEQ multiplex PCR, while the TCRdb copy is restricted to in-frame clones and leaves out a portion. Altogether some 2.1 million clones are present, 80% to 95% being singletons, with the ten largest covering 1.5% to 2%. Sequenced: naive CD8+ T cells from PBMCs. The receptors here all came from a man between 18 and 35 years old in good health. Some clones in this sample may be carry-over from other donors' samples.

V gene TRBV7-8 combines with J gene TRBJ2-1, with no clear D. This CDR3 comprises 12 residues. Germline-derived CDR1 and CDR2 are SGHVS and FQNEAQ. V was shortened by 1 base and J by 8 bases, with 6 bases between the two germline ends. The CDR3 loop reads CASSLERDEQFF. In DNA form, the CDR3 reads TGTGCCAGCAGCTTAGAACGGGATGAGCAGTTCTTC.

V gene TRBV5-6 combines with J gene TRBJ2-7, with 7 positions matching TRBD1. CDR3 length: 14 residues. Germline V gene lookup returns CDR1 SGHDT and CDR2 YYEEEE. With 4 bases clipped from V and 3 bases from J, the junction kept 7 bases outside the gene matches. The CDR3 here is CASSEGASLYEQYF. CDR3 nucleotides: TGTGCCAGCAGCGAGGGGGCTTCTCTCTACGAGCAGTACTTC.

About this clone: Different DNA sequences within this sample yield the same CDR3. The rearrangement joins TRBV5-1 to TRBJ2-1; 7 bases are a match to TRBD1. After removal of 0 bases from V and 2 bases from J, the junction contained 2 bases not matched to a gene. Germline loops: CDR1 SGHRS, CDR2 YFSETQ. CDR3 size: 15 residues. The CDR3, as DNA: TGCGCCAGCAGCTTGGGACAGGGCCCCTACAATGAGCAGTTCTTC. It yields the protein CASSLGQGPYNEQFF. Combining the CDR3 with reference TRBV5-1 and TRBJ2-1 gives the whole variable domain KAGVTQTPRYLIKTRGQQVTLSCSPISGHRSVSWYQQTPGQGLQFLFEYFSETQRNKGNFPGRFSGRQFSNSRSEMNVSTLELGDSALYLCASSLGQGPYNEQFFGPGTRLTVL.

This clone has just one count. V gene TRBV28 combines with J gene TRBJ2-3; 7 nucleotides match TRBD2. This CDR3 has 17 residues. The germline V gene has CDR1 MDHEN and CDR2 SYDVKM. Trimming removed 3 bases from V and 7 bases from J; junction bases left unmatched: 16. CDR3: CASSFRGGRGFGNTQYF. In nucleotides, the CDR3 is TGTGCCAGCAGTTTTCGGGGCGGGCGGGGGTTCGGGAATACGCAGTATTTT.

The genes are TRBV28 and TRBJ2-1; 7 nucleotides agree with TRBD2. V trimming: 2 bases; J trimming: 8 bases; junction bases outside the gene matches: 12. The CDR3 loop spans 16 amino acids. Germline values: CDR1 MDHEN, CDR2 SYDVKM. This chain's CDR3 is CASSLQTGTNSYEQFF. The CDR3, as DNA: TGTGCCAGCAGTTTACAGACCGGGACTAATTCTTATGAGCAGTTCTTC.

In the case of this clone: The same CDR3 arises from other DNA sequences in this sample as well. V gene TRBV27 combines with J gene TRBJ2-7; 8 bases line up with TRBD1. The CDR3 spans 14 residues. V shed 5 bases, J shed 0 bases, and the junction held 3 bases outside the gene matches. CDR1 is MNHEY and CDR2 is SMNVEV in the germline V gene (reference sequence). CDR3 bases: TGTGCCAGCAGTGTCACAGGGGGCTCCTACGAGCAGTACTTC. Translated, it gives CASSVTGGSYEQYF.

CDR3 in amino acids: CASIPRTENTEAFF. CDR3 DNA sequence: TGTGCCAGTATACCCAGGACCGAGAACACTGAAGCTTTCTTT. The rearrangement links TRBV19 to TRBJ1-1; D is uncertain. Trimming removed 7 bases at V and 1 base at J, with 13 bases between. The CDR3 sequence is 14 residues long. Per germline, CDR1 LNHDA and CDR2 SQIVND (reference sequence).

This sequence joins TRBV6-1 and TRBJ2-1; TRBD2 is a possible D gene (6 bases). The germline CDR1 and CDR2 sequences are MNHNS and SASEGT. The CDR3 has 15 residues. Trimming shortened V by 1 base and J by 9 bases, and 16 bases separated the two germline ends. This CDR3 is CASSEVFGRGTEQFF. The CDR3 nucleotides read TGTGCCAGCAGTGAAGTGTTCGGGCGCGGGACTGAGCAGTTCTTC.

The chain couples TRBV5-6 to TRBJ2-7; D perhaps matches TRBD1 (5 bases). V lost 0 bases and J 3 bases, leaving 16 bases between the germline ends. The germline gives CDR1 SGHDT, CDR2 YYEEEE. The CDR3 contains 16 residues. The CDR3 protein is CASSLDGAGPLYEQYF. The CDR3 coding sequence is TGTGCCAGCAGCTTGGATGGGGCAGGCCCCCTCTACGAGCAGTACTTC.

The rearrangement uses TRBV6-5 and TRBJ2-7; D could derive from TRBD1 or TRBD2 (5 bases each). Per germline, CDR1 MNHEY and CDR2 SVGAGI. The ends were cut back, 5 bases at V and 7 bases at J, with 15 bases in the middle. The CDR3 runs 13 residues. The CDR3 spells CASSPRDRREQYF. CDR3 DNA: TGTGCCAGCAGTCCCCGGGACCGCAGAGAGCAGTACTTC.

This chain links TRBV5-1 with TRBJ2-1; tentative D call: TRBD2 (5 bases). The CDR3 is 17 amino acids. In germline, CDR1 is SGHRS, CDR2 YFSETQ. Trimming removed 2 bases from V and 7 bases from J, with 22 bases in between. The CDR3 nucleotides are TGCGCCAGCAGCTTTTCAGGCGTAGCTGGGAGTAGTAATGAGCAGTTCTTC. Translating gives CASSFSGVAGSSNEQFF.

The chain carries TRBV28 and TRBJ1-1; possibly TRBD1 for D (6 bases). The germline V gene encodes CDR1 MDHEN and CDR2 SYDVKM. Trimming stripped 6 bases from V and 5 bases from J, with 16 bases between. This CDR3 has 14 amino acids. The CDR3 bases are TGTGCCAGCAGACGGACCAGGGGTAAAACTGAAGCTTTCTTT. Translated, it gives CASRRTRGKTEAFF.

The chain combines TRBV27 with TRBJ2-1, with D possibly TRBD1 on 5 matching bases. Germline V gives CDR1 MNHEY, CDR2 SMNVEV (reference sequence). CDR3 length equals 13 residues. Trimming pared 3 bases from V and 9 bases from J, leaving 12 bases between. CDR3 bases: TGTGCCAGCAGTTTGGGTGGACAAGTTGAGCAGTTCTTC. Its protein product is CASSLGGQVEQFF.

The gene calls are TRBV28 and TRBJ2-3; 7 bases agree with TRBD1. V shed 6 bases and J 5 bases; nucleotides not matched to a gene: 11. Germline lookup yields CDR1 MDHEN and CDR2 SYDVKM. The CDR3 runs to 15 residues. CDR3 region: CASRDGTVVRDTQYF. The CDR3, as DNA: TGTGCCAGCAGGGACGGGACAGTTGTTCGAGATACGCAGTATTTT.

This chain links TRBV6-1 with TRBJ2-2; 9 bases agree with TRBD2. This CDR3 contains 16 residues. V lost 0 bases to trimming and J lost 2 bases; unmatched junction nucleotides: 1. Per the germline V gene, CDR1 is MNHNS and CDR2 is SASEGT. This CDR3 reads CASSEARGGNTGELFF. CDR3 nucleotide sequence: TGTGCCAGCAGTGAAGCGCGGGGGGGAAACACCGGGGAGCTGTTTTTT.

V usage is TRBV5-6 and J usage is TRBJ2-5, with D possibly TRBD1 on 6 matching bases. CDR1 and CDR2 (germline): SGHDT, YYEEEE. V was clipped by 4 bases and J by 3 bases, with 19 bases between them. The CDR3 is made up of 16 amino acids. The CDR3 here is CASSVDRNGLEETQYF. CDR3 DNA: TGTGCCAGCAGCGTTGACAGGAATGGGCTTGAAGAGACCCAGTACTTC. The full variable domain, completed using reference TRBV5-6 and TRBJ2-5, is DAGVTQSPTHLIKTRGQQVTLRCSPKSGHDTVSWYQQALGQGPQFIFQYYEEEERQRGNFPDRFSGHQFPNYSSELNVNALLLGDSALYLCASSVDRNGLEETQYFGPGTRLLVL.

The rearrangement uses TRBV6-1 and TRBJ1-5, with 9 bases matching TRBD1. Germline V CDR1 and CDR2: MNHNS, SASEGT. V lost 3 bases to trimming and J lost 7 bases; unmatched junction nucleotides: 4. This CDR3 has 14 amino acids. The CDR3 coding sequence is TGTGCCAGCAGTGAGACAGGGGGAAGACAGCCCCAGCATTTT. Its translation is CASSETGGRQPQHF.

The J gene is TRBJ2-7, the V gene TRBV2; D remains unclear. The CDR3 runs 13 residues. The V gene's germline CDR1 is SNHLY and CDR2 FYNNEI. V was shortened by 4 bases and J by 3 bases, with 10 bases between the two germline ends. CDR3 amino acids: CASSVVLNYEQYF. The CDR3 bases are TGTGCCAGCAGTGTTGTGCTTAACTACGAGCAGTACTTC.

The chain has TRBV7-9 and TRBJ2-7; tentative D call: TRBD2 (6 bases). V lost 5 bases, J lost 0 bases, and 17 bases lay in between. The CDR3 has 16 amino acids. Germline-derived CDR1 and CDR2 are SEHNR and FQNEAQ (reference sequence). The CDR3 loop reads CASSGVSGPRSYEQYF. The CDR3 bases are TGTGCCAGCAGCGGAGTGAGCGGGCCACGCTCCTACGAGCAGTACTTC. Variable domain in full (rest from reference TRBV7-9 and TRBJ2-7): DTGVSQNPRHKITKRGQNVTFRCDPISEHNRLYWYRQTLGQGPEFLTYFQNEAQLEKSRLLSDRFSAERPKGSFSTLEIQRTEQGDSAMYLCASSGVSGPRSYEQYFGPGTRLTVT.

This clone has only one observation. V is TRBV28 and J is TRBJ1-4; D remains ambiguous. Germline CDR1 MDHEN, CDR2 SYDVKM. The CDR3 sequence is 17 residues long. V lost 7 bases and J 0 bases, leaving 18 bases between the germline ends. The CDR3 nucleotides are TGTGCCAGCACTTTGACTGGGAGGGTTTCAACTAATGAAAAACTGTTTTTT. This translates into CASTLTGRVSTNEKLFF.

The chain carries TRBV4-1 and TRBJ1-2, with D hard to call. V was cut by 1 base and J by 7 bases, with 25 bases left in between. Germline V gene sequence: CDR1 MGHRA, CDR2 YSYEKL. The CDR3 sequence is 18 residues long. In DNA, the CDR3 is TGCGCCAGCAGCCAAGGGCCGGCAGGTAAAAGTGGGAGATCTGGCTACACCTTC. This codes for CASSQGPAGKSGRSGYTF.

The V gene is TRBV28, the J gene TRBJ2-1; the D gene could be TRBD1 or TRBD2 (5 bases each). This CDR3 comprises 11 residues. Germline CDR1 reads MDHEN; CDR2 reads SYDVKM. V gave up 11 bases and J gave up 6 bases, with 11 bases separating them. CDR3 residues: CAEGSGNEQFF. In DNA, the CDR3 is TGTGCCGAGGGGAGTGGCAATGAGCAGTTCTTC.

The V call is TRBV27, the J call TRBJ1-4; possibly TRBD1 for D (5 bases). The V gene lost 2 bases and the J gene lost 3 bases, with 16 bases spanning the gap. From germline, CDR1 is MNHEY and CDR2 SMNVEV (reference sequence). This CDR3 contains 17 residues. Here the CDR3 reads CASSLRSGQYPNEKLFF. The CDR3 DNA follows: TGTGCCAGCAGTTTAAGGTCGGGGCAATATCCTAATGAAAAACTGTTTTTT.

The chain uses TRBV9 and TRBJ2-6; 8 nucleotides line up with TRBD1. After removal of 3 bases from V and 0 bases from J, the junction contained 8 bases not matched to a gene. Germline values: CDR1 SGDLS, CDR2 YYNGEE. The CDR3 sequence is 18 residues long. The CDR3 loop reads CASSATGGPFSGANVLTF. In DNA, the CDR3 is TGTGCCAGCAGCGCAACAGGGGGTCCCTTCTCTGGGGCCAACGTCCTGACTTTC.

The chain uses TRBV7-8 and TRBJ2-7; tentatively, D is TRBD2 (5 bases). Trimming took 1 base from V and 3 from J, leaving 10 bases between them. Germline V gene lookup returns CDR1 SGHVS and CDR2 FQNEAQ. This CDR3 region has 14 residues. The CDR3 DNA sequence: TGTGCCAGCAGCTTAGGTCGGGGATACTACGAGCAGTACTTC. It is translated as CASSLGRGYYEQYF.

V usage is TRBV6-5 and J usage is TRBJ1-1; weak D call: TRBD1 (6 bases). The CDR3 has 14 amino acids. Germline CDR1 is MNHEY and CDR2 is SVGAGI. Trimming removed 4 bases from V and 5 bases from J, with 14 bases in between. This chain's CDR3 is CASSSMTGFTEAFF. The CDR3 nucleotides read TGTGCCAGCAGTTCAATGACAGGCTTTACTGAAGCTTTCTTT.

The V and J genes are TRBV5-1 and TRBJ2-3; possibly TRBD2 for D (5 bases). The V and J ends lost 3 bases and 4 bases respectively, with 12 bases between them. The germline V gene has CDR1 SGHRS and CDR2 YFSETQ. The length of the CDR3 is 14 residues. CDR3 DNA sequence: TGCGCCAGCAGCTGGGAGTTAATCCCAGATACGCAGTATTTT. It specifies CASSWELIPDTQYF.

The J gene is TRBJ1-2, the V gene TRBV5-4; 8 bases line up with TRBD1. This CDR3 is 16 amino acids long. Germline V gene lookup returns CDR1 SGHNT and CDR2 YYREEE (reference sequence). Losses at the gene ends were 2 bases for V and 0 bases for J; bases not matched to a gene: 6. CDR3 protein: CASSLRQGTPNYGYTF. CDR3 nucleotide sequence: TGTGCCAGCAGCTTAAGACAGGGGACTCCTAACTATGGCTACACCTTC.

The chain joins TRBV9 to TRBJ2-7; 10 bases line up with TRBD2. The CDR3 loop spans 15 amino acids. The germline V gene encodes CDR1 SGDLS and CDR2 YYNGEE. J lost 3 bases, V lost 4 bases, and 7 bases had no gene match. The CDR3 nucleotides are TGTGCCAGCAGCCCCCTTAGCGGGAGGTACTACGAGCAGTACTTC. It specifies CASSPLSGRYYEQYF.

The chain combines TRBV27 with TRBJ1-5; 7 bases align to TRBD1. This CDR3 spans 16 amino acids. The germline V gene has CDR1 MNHEY and CDR2 SMNVEV (reference sequence). V lost 8 bases to trimming and J lost 6 bases; unmatched junction nucleotides: 16. The CDR3 DNA is TGTGCCAGCTCCCGGACCAGACAGGGCTTCTCTCAGCCCCAGCATTTT. Translation: CASSRTRQGFSQPQHF.

The rearrangement uses TRBV10-3 and TRBJ1-2; 7 bases match TRBD1. Germline CDR1 is ENHRY and CDR2 is SYGVKD. The length of the CDR3 is 17 residues. The junction had 16 bases not matched to a gene; V was cut back by 5 bases and J by 4 bases. CDR3 bases: TGTGCCATCAGTTCGGCCGGTGTAGAGGGGGCGGGCTATGGCTACACCTTC. This translates into CAISSAGVEGAGYGYTF.

The chain couples TRBV7-8 to TRBJ2-1; 11 bases are shared with TRBD1. The CDR3 consists of 15 residues. With 5 bases clipped from V and 4 bases from J, the junction kept 4 bases outside the gene matches. Germline assignment: CDR1 SGHVS and CDR2 FQNEAQ. The chain's CDR3 is CASSTRDRGYNEQFF. CDR3 nucleotide sequence: TGTGCCAGCAGCACCCGGGACAGGGGGTACAATGAGCAGTTCTTC.